These 20 T cell receptor beta chains came from one sample sequenced in a study of post-analysis software for immune sequencing data. Findings of the study overall: In patients, TRBV5-6, TRBV5-1 and TRBV20-1 belonged to roughly five TRBV segments found more frequently than in controls.

Carried by the TCR beta cDNA libraries were unique molecular identifiers. TCRdb redid the calling of the PCR reads with MiXCR, one entry per CDR3 protein. The repertoire has 380,000 or so distinct CDR3 sequences, approximately 38% of them found once; the top ten carry roughly 13%. These receptors' antigens are unknown. The sample consisted of blood. The receptors come from a girl aged 5-17 years with multiple sclerosis.

This clonotype was counted only a few times. The V call is TRBV19, the J call TRBJ1-5; D is unresolved. Germline lookup yields CDR1 LNHDA and CDR2 SQIVND (reference sequence). The CDR3 has 15 residues. The ends were cut back, 5 bases at V and 3 bases at J, with 14 bases in the middle. CDR3 protein: CASSREIDNNQPQHF. The CDR3 DNA reads as TGTGCCAGTAGTCGGGAGATAGATAACAATCAGCCCCAGCATTTT.

The V and J genes are TRBV6-5 and TRBJ2-7; TRBD1 or TRBD2 may be the D gene (5 bases each). The germline V gene encodes CDR1 MNHEY and CDR2 SVGAGI. V shed 0 bases and J shed 2 bases, with 8 bases lying between them. The CDR3 spans 14 residues. CDR3 region: CASSYSSGPYEQYF. The CDR3 DNA is TGTGCCAGCAGTTACTCGTCGGGGCCCTACGAGCAGTACTTC.

The chain employs TRBV12-3 or TRBV12-4 and TRBJ1-4, with no clear D. Trimming removed 5 bases at V and 8 bases at J, with 15 bases between. The CDR3 is 14 residues long. The CDR3 DNA sequence: TGTGCCAGCAGTGCCACCGAGGGAGGGGAAAAACTGTTTTTT. Translation gives CASSATEGGEKLFF.

A few counts support this clonotype. The chain couples TRBV5-6 to TRBJ2-1; TRBD2 matches at 7 bases. Germline V lookup: CDR1 SGHDT, CDR2 YYEEEE. The CDR3 spans 13 residues. Trimming at V came to 3 bases and at J to 5 bases, leaving 2 bases not matched to a gene. CDR3 DNA sequence: TGTGCCAGCAGCTGGGACTACGACAATGAGCAGTTCTTC. It codes for CASSWDYDNEQFF. Using reference TRBV5-6 and TRBJ2-1 for the parts outside the CDR3, the full variable domain is DAGVTQSPTHLIKTRGQQVTLRCSPKSGHDTVSWYQQALGQGPQFIFQYYEEEERQRGNFPDRFSGHQFPNYSSELNVNALLLGDSALYLCASSWDYDNEQFFGPGTRLTVL.

V gene TRBV12-3 or TRBV12-4 combines with J gene TRBJ2-1; 10 positions match TRBD1. CDR3 size: 14 residues. V was pared by 5 bases and J by 13 bases, with 11 bases of the junction left unmatched. The CDR3 protein is CASSTRTGGETQFF. The CDR3 nucleotides read TGTGCCAGCAGTACCCGGACAGGGGGGGAGACCCAGTTCTTC.

The CDR3 reads CAITESRGTEAFF. The DNA of the CDR3 is TGTGCCATCACCGAATCGAGGGGCACTGAAGCTTTCTTT. The chain couples TRBV10-3 to TRBJ1-1; a weak D match, TRBD1 (5 bases). The germline V and J ends were trimmed by 7 bases and 4 bases, with 13 bases remaining between them. Germline-derived CDR1 and CDR2 are ENHRY and SYGVKD. This CDR3 is 13 amino acids long.

This clonotype was found a few times. J is TRBJ2-5 and V is TRBV9; D may be TRBD1 or TRBD2 (5 bases each). The germline gives CDR1 SGDLS, CDR2 YYNGEE. There are 17 residues in the CDR3. V was shortened by 0 bases and J by 2 bases, with 17 bases between the two germline ends. The CDR3 nucleotides are TGTGCCAGCAGCGTAGCTGGGGGAAGCTGGAGTCAAGAGACCCAGTACTTC. Protein: CASSVAGGSWSQETQYF.

The chain joins TRBV20-1 to TRBJ2-5, with D possibly matching TRBD2 (6 bases). The ends were cut back, 3 bases at V and 2 bases at J, with 10 bases in the middle. This CDR3 region has 13 residues. CDR1 and CDR2 from the germline V gene are DFQATT and SNEGSKA (reference sequence). DNA for the CDR3: TGCAGTGCTAGCGGGGACTCACAAGAGACCCAGTACTTC. Protein product: CSASGDSQETQYF.

This chain links TRBV28 with TRBJ1-4, with TRBD1 matching 7 bases. Germline loops: CDR1 MDHEN, CDR2 SYDVKM. The CDR3 length is 15 residues. J gave up 2 bases and V 5 bases, and 5 bases lay outside the gene matches. The CDR3 loop reads CASSRQGVTNEKLFF. The CDR3 nucleotides are TGTGCCAGCAGTCGACAGGGTGTGACTAATGAAAAACTGTTTTTT.

CDR3 sequence: CASSLDGLAGYNEQFF. Written as DNA, the CDR3 is TGCGCCAGCAGCTTGGATGGACTAGCGGGATACAATGAGCAGTTCTTC. The rearrangement links TRBV5-1 to TRBJ2-1; TRBD2 matches at 12 bases. CDR1 is SGHRS, CDR2 YFSETQ, per germline. V trimming: 0 bases; J trimming: 4 bases; junction bases outside the gene matches: 2. The CDR3 loop spans 16 amino acids.

This clonotype was found a few times. The chain employs TRBV2 and TRBJ1-2, with 11 positions matching TRBD1. V gave up 1 base and J gave up 4 bases; unmatched junction bases: 5. Germline V CDR1 and CDR2: SNHLY, FYNNEI. The CDR3 extends over 16 amino acids. In DNA form, the CDR3 reads TGTGCCAGCAGTGAAGGGCGGACAGGGGGCTCCTATGGCTACACCTTC. Amino acids: CASSEGRTGGSYGYTF. Full variable domain (remainder filled in from reference TRBV2 and TRBJ1-2): EPEVTQTPSHQVTQMGQEVILRCVPISNHLYFYWYRQILGQKVEFLVSFYNNEISEKSEIFDDQFSVERPDGSNFTLKIRSTKLEDSAMYFCASSEGRTGGSYGYTFGSGTRLTVV.

This clonotype was detected a few times. The chain recombines TRBV2 with TRBJ2-1, with D maybe TRBD1 (6 bases). Germline CDR1 and CDR2: SNHLY and FYNNEI. The CDR3 extends over 15 amino acids. The V gene lost 2 bases and the J gene lost 0 bases, with 8 bases spanning the gap. The CDR3: CASSERGTSYNEQFF. CDR3 nucleotides: TGTGCCAGCAGTGAAAGGGGGACCTCCTACAATGAGCAGTTCTTC.

This chain joins TRBV4-3 and TRBJ2-3; the D call may be TRBD1 or TRBD2 (5 bases each). Germline V gene sequence: CDR1 LGHNA, CDR2 YSLEER. There are 15 residues in the CDR3. Between the trimmed V and J ends, which lost 4 bases and 5 bases, there was a span of 16 bases. The CDR3 protein is CASSRSGLDEDTQYF. Written as DNA, the CDR3 is TGCGCCAGCAGCCGTTCGGGGCTAGATGAAGATACGCAGTATTTT.

This clonotype was counted only a few times. V and J are TRBV24-1 and TRBJ2-3; unclear D gene. V lost 6 bases and J lost 4, with 16 bases in between. CDR3 length: 15 amino acids. Germline CDR1 is KGHDR and CDR2 is SFDVKD. Here the CDR3 reads CATSLGGASADTQYF. DNA for the CDR3: TGTGCCACCAGTCTAGGTGGTGCTAGTGCAGATACGCAGTATTTT.

This clonotype is a singleton in its sample. This chain connects TRBV30 to TRBJ1-1; TRBD1 is a possible D gene (5 bases). With 3 bases removed from V and 7 bases from J, the gap between germline ends came to 12 bases. The CDR3 loop spans 12 amino acids. From germline, CDR1 is GTSNPN and CDR2 SVGIG (reference sequence). This CDR3 reads CAWSAGGGEAFF. In nucleotides, the CDR3 is TGTGCCTGGAGCGCCGGGGGGGGTGAAGCTTTCTTT.

The chain has TRBV27 and TRBJ2-1; TRBD2 matches 13 bases. The trim removed 4 bases at V and 8 bases at J, leaving 5 bases unmatched. This CDR3 spans 15 amino acids. From germline, CDR1 is MNHEY and CDR2 SMNVEV (reference sequence). CDR3 in DNA: TGTGCCAGCAGTTCGCGACTAGCGGGGGGCGATGAGCAGTTCTTC. It encodes CASSSRLAGGDEQFF.

This clonotype was recorded a few times. The gene calls are TRBV9 and TRBJ2-1; 15 nucleotides match TRBD2. The V gene's germline CDR1 is SGDLS and CDR2 YYNGEE. Trimming at V came to 4 bases and at J to 4 bases, leaving 6 bases not matched to a gene. The CDR3 loop spans 17 amino acids. The CDR3 bases are TGTGCCAGCAGCCCCCCCGGACTAGCGGGGGGGTACAATGAGCAGTTCTTC. Translated: CASSPPGLAGGYNEQFF.

CDR3 loop: CSVVVRVNTEAFF. The CDR3 DNA is TGCAGCGTTGTGGTCAGGGTGAACACTGAAGCTTTCTTT. V gene TRBV29-1 combines with J gene TRBJ1-1; tentative D call: TRBD1 (5 bases). CDR1 and CDR2 from the germline V gene are SQVTM and ANQGSEA. The CDR3 length is 13 residues. The V gene lost 4 bases and the J gene lost 0 bases, with 9 bases spanning the gap.

This clonotype was observed a handful of times. The genes are TRBV15 and TRBJ1-2; unclear D gene. The germline gives CDR1 LNHNV, CDR2 YYDKDF (reference sequence). CDR3 size: 12 residues. V shed 0 bases and J shed 5 bases, with 4 bases lying between them. The CDR3 spells CATSRDTYGYTF. The DNA for the CDR3 is TGTGCCACCAGCAGAGACACGTATGGCTACACCTTC.

The chain carries TRBV28 and TRBJ2-1, with 12 bases aligning to TRBD1. The CDR3 is 16 amino acids. The V gene end was trimmed by 4 bases and the J gene end by 9 bases; junction bases not matched to a gene: 10. CDR1 and CDR2 (germline): MDHEN, SYDVKM. Here the CDR3 DNA reads TGTGCCAGCAGTTACACCCCGGGACAGGGGGCGAGTGAGCAGTTCTTC. Its protein product is CASSYTPGQGASEQFF.